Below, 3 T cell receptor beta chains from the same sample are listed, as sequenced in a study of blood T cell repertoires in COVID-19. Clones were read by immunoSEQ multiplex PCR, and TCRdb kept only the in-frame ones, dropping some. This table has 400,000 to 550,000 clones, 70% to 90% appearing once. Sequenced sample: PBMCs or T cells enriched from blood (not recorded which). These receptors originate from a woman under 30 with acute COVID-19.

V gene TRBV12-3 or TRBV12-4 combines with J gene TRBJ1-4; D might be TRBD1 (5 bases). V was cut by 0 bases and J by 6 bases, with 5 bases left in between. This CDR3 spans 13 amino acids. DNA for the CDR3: TGTGCCAGCAGTTTAGCAGGGGATGAAAAACTGTTTTTT. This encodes CASSLAGDEKLFF.

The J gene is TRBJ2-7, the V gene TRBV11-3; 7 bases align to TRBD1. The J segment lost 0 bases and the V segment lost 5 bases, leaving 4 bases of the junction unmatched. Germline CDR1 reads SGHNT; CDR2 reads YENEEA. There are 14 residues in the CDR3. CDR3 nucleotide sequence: TGTGCCAGCAGCCTAACAGGGGACTCCTACGAGCAGTACTTC. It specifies CASSLTGDSYEQYF. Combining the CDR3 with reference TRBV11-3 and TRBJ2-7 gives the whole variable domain EAGVVQSPRYKIIEKKQPVAFWCNPISGHNTLYWYLQNLGQGPELLIRYENEEAVDDSQLPKDRFSAERLKGVDSTLKIQPAELGDSAVYLCASSLTGDSYEQYFGPGTRLTVT.

CDR3 coding DNA: TGTGCCAGTAGTAGAGCGGGAGGGCCTGGGGAGACCCAGTACTTC. This encodes CASSRAGGPGETQYF. The rearrangement links TRBV19 to TRBJ2-5; the match to TRBD2 covers 10 bases. Germline V CDR1 and CDR2: LNHDA, SQIVND (reference sequence). The CDR3 has 15 amino acids. V was pared by 4 bases and J by 5 bases, with 7 bases of the junction left unmatched.